The source of this T cell receptor beta chain is a study of blood T cell repertoires in COVID-19. There are 16 residues in the CDR3. The V gene's germline CDR1 is LGHNA and CDR2 YSLEER. V was pared by 1 base and J by 8 bases, with 8 bases of the junction left unmatched. Profiling relied on immunoSEQ multiplex PCR, and the TCRdb table lists in-frame clones only, not all of them. The sample records about 150,000 clones, around 85% being singletons. The sequencing sample was made of peripheral blood. The TCR originated in a woman in her sixties or seventies with acute or convalescent COVID-19. The chain combines TRBV4-3 with TRBJ1-6; 7 bases line up with TRBD1. The CDR3 DNA reads TGCGCCAGCAGCCAAGCCGGTCAGGGGGATTATTCACCCCTCCACTTT. Its protein is CASSQAGQGDYSPLHF.